The 30 T cell receptor beta chains below come from one sample, sequenced in a study of CD8 T cells in Susac syndrome. The RNA, 0.5 to 1 ug, was put through reverse transcription using random hexamers. TCRdb recomputed calls from the immunoSEQ multiplex PCR reads with MiXCR, one row per CDR3 protein. The sample records roughly 120,000 distinct CDR3 sequences, more than 85% being singletons. Input material: CD8+ T cells from PBMCs. The receptors shown here come from a human donor with multiple sclerosis.

V gene TRBV10-3 combines with J gene TRBJ2-3; D is perhaps TRBD1 (6 bases). Between the trimmed V and J ends, which lost 2 bases and 1 base, there was a span of 13 bases. The germline V gene has CDR1 ENHRY and CDR2 SYGVKD. The CDR3 consists of 16 residues. The CDR3 region is CAISEARGVGTDTQYF. The CDR3 region has the DNA TGTGCCATCAGTGAGGCCAGGGGAGTGGGCACAGATACGCAGTATTTT.

The V call is TRBV19, the J call TRBJ2-1; D not resolved. The CDR3 loop spans 15 amino acids. Germline CDR1 is LNHDA and CDR2 is SQIVND (reference sequence). Trimming removed 8 bases at V and 0 bases at J, with 14 bases between. The CDR3: CASSVKLSSYNEQFF. CDR3 DNA sequence: TGTGCCAGTTCCGTGAAGCTCAGCTCCTACAATGAGCAGTTCTTC.

The chain links TRBV9 to TRBJ2-2; D gene unclear. The V end was cut by 0 bases, the J end by 6 bases, with 3 bases between. The CDR3 is made up of 12 amino acids. CDR1 is SGDLS, CDR2 YYNGEE, per germline. The CDR3: CASSVVPGELFF. The CDR3 DNA follows: TGTGCCAGCAGCGTAGTTCCCGGGGAGCTGTTTTTT.

This clonotype was seen a few times. The CDR3 here is CASSLGGEAFF. In DNA, the CDR3 is TGTGCCAGCAGCCTTGGGGGCGAAGCTTTCTTT. The genes are TRBV4-2 and TRBJ1-1; TRBD1 is a possible D gene (6 bases). This CDR3 region has 11 residues. Germline CDR1 is LGHNA and CDR2 is YNFKEQ. Trimming removed 4 bases at V and 8 bases at J, with 8 bases between.

This clonotype was seen more than once but under ten times. The chain couples TRBV29-1 to TRBJ1-2; 7 nucleotides align to TRBD1. CDR3 length: 15 amino acids. The junction had 16 bases not matched to a gene; V was cut back by 6 bases and J by 6 bases. In germline, CDR1 is SQVTM, CDR2 ANQGSEA. CDR3 bases: TGCAGCGTCCTCCCCGGACAGGTCCCCAGGGATGGCTACACCTTC. This translates into CSVLPGQVPRDGYTF.

This clonotype was seen a single time. This rearrangement joins TRBV7-9 to TRBJ2-5; D ambiguous. V dropped 9 bases and J dropped 4 bases, with 12 bases sitting between them. The germline CDR1 and CDR2 sequences are SEHNR and FQNEAQ (reference sequence). This CDR3 has 12 amino acids. CDR3 nucleotide sequence: TGTGCCAGTCGGGCGGAAGGAGAGACCCAGTACTTC. Translation gives CASRAEGETQYF.

The V gene is TRBV12-3 or TRBV12-4, the J gene TRBJ2-3, with D unresolved. Trimming took 6 bases from V and 0 from J, leaving 16 bases between them. The CDR3 is made up of 16 amino acids. The CDR3 bases are TGTGCCAGCAGCCTCTGGCCTCTATATAGCACAGATACGCAGTATTTT. Translated, it gives CASSLWPLYSTDTQYF.

The chain combines TRBV7-3 with TRBJ2-7, with no clear D. Trimming removed 8 bases from V and 4 bases from J, with 0 bases in between. CDR3 length equals 8 residues. Per germline, CDR1 SGHTA and CDR2 FQGTGA. The CDR3 region has the DNA TGTGCCAGCTACGAGCAGTACTTC. The encoded protein is CASYEQYF. Together with reference TRBV7-3 and TRBJ2-7, the CDR3 gives the full variable domain: GAGVSQTPSNKVTEKGKYVELRCDPISGHTALYWYRQSLGQGPEFLIYFQGTGAADDSGLPNDRFFAVRPEGSVSTLKIQRTERGDSAVYLCASYEQYFGPGTRLTVT.

Remarks on this clonotype: The junction departs from the called germline gene at one end, perhaps through a read error. The chain combines TRBV9 with TRBJ1-5, with TRBD1 as a possible D gene (6 bases). This CDR3 spans 14 amino acids. The V gene's germline CDR1 is SGDLS and CDR2 YYNGEE. In nucleotides, the CDR3 is TGTGCCAGCAGCGAAACAGGGAGCAATCACCCCCAGCATTTT. Translated: CASSETGSNHPQHF. The whole variable domain, remainder taken from reference TRBV9 and TRBJ1-5, is DSGVTQTPKHLITATGQRVTLRCSPRSGDLSVYWYQQSLDQGLQFLIQYYNGEERAKGNILERFSAQQFPDLHSELNLSSLELGDSALYFCASSETGSNHPQHFGDGTRLSIL.

The chain links TRBV7-9 to TRBJ1-1; D unresolved. The germline gives CDR1 SEHNR, CDR2 FQNEAQ (reference sequence). This CDR3 region has 13 residues. The germline V and J ends were trimmed by 5 bases and 2 bases, with 9 bases remaining between them. This chain's CDR3 is CASSPPPNTEAFF. In DNA form, the CDR3 reads TGTGCCAGCAGCCCCCCACCCAACACTGAAGCTTTCTTT.

This clonotype appeared a few times. The gene calls are TRBV7-6 and TRBJ2-5, with D perhaps given as TRBD1 or TRBD2 (7 bases each). Germline V gives CDR1 SGHVS, CDR2 FNYEAQ. This CDR3 has 16 amino acids. The V end was cut by 8 bases, the J end by 5 bases, with 24 bases between. The CDR3 region is CASDQWQGGPRETQYF. The CDR3 nucleotides read TGTGCCAGCGACCAATGGCAGGGGGGGCCGAGGGAGACCCAGTACTTC.

This clonotype is a singleton in its sample. V gene TRBV6-5 combines with J gene TRBJ1-2; no firm D call. Deletions cut 2 bases from V and 4 bases from J, with 8 bases between. This CDR3 has 13 amino acids. Germline values: CDR1 MNHEY, CDR2 SVGAGI. CDR3: CASSYGRTYGYTF. CDR3 nucleotide sequence: TGTGCCAGCAGTTACGGGCGGACCTATGGCTACACCTTC.

This clonotype was recorded once. Written as DNA, the CDR3 is TGTGCCAGCAGTTCAACAGGCGTCACAAATACGCCGGCAGATACGCAGTATTTT. Translating gives CASSSTGVTNTPADTQYF. V is TRBV6-5 and J is TRBJ2-3, with D possibly being TRBD1 (5 bases). Looked up from germline, CDR1 is MNHEY and CDR2 is SVGAGI. V gave up 4 bases and J gave up 4 bases, with 24 bases separating them. The CDR3 runs 18 residues.

The chain recombines TRBV2 with TRBJ2-2; the D gene is possibly TRBD1 (6 bases). V lost 9 bases and J lost 4, with 21 bases in between. This CDR3 comprises 16 residues. Looked up from germline, CDR1 is SNHLY and CDR2 is FYNNEI. The CDR3 region has the DNA TGTGCCAGTTTAAACAGGGTTCCGGTGGTCACCGGGGAGCTGTTTTTT. As protein: CASLNRVPVVTGELFF.

This chain connects TRBV11-1 to TRBJ2-7; 7 nucleotides align to TRBD2. The V segment lost 5 bases and the J segment 0 bases; nucleotides outside the gene matches: 7. CDR1 SGHAT and CDR2 FQDESV come from the germline V gene (reference sequence). The CDR3 covers 15 residues. The CDR3 DNA follows: TGTGCCAGCAGCCCGGGGAGGGGAAGCTCCTACGAGCAGTACTTC. As protein: CASSPGRGSSYEQYF.

This clonotype turned up a few times. The chain combines TRBV7-6 with TRBJ2-2, with 7 nucleotides matching TRBD1. The V gene end was trimmed by 5 bases and the J gene end by 0 bases; junction bases not matched to a gene: 3. The germline V gene has CDR1 SGHVS and CDR2 FNYEAQ. The CDR3 contains 15 residues. CDR3 bases: TGTGCCAGCAGCCCGGGACAGACGAACACCGGGGAGCTGTTTTTT. Encoded protein: CASSPGQTNTGELFF.

V gene TRBV5-1 combines with J gene TRBJ2-1; D uncertain. The CDR3 is 13 residues long. Germline-derived CDR1 and CDR2 are SGHRS and YFSETQ. Trimming pared 2 bases from V and 5 bases from J, leaving 8 bases between. CDR3 bases: TGCGCCAGCAGCTTTGGGTCTAACAATGAGCAGTTCTTC. As protein: CASSFGSNNEQFF.

The chain links TRBV29-1 to TRBJ2-7; TRBD1 matches 7 bases. In germline, CDR1 is SQVTM, CDR2 ANQGSEA. Germline trimming cut 0 bases from V and 3 bases from J; bases unmatched to any gene: 8. This CDR3 has 15 residues. CDR3 in amino acids: CSVEDVQGRDYEQYF. CDR3 nucleotide sequence: TGCAGCGTTGAAGATGTACAGGGGAGAGACTACGAGCAGTACTTC.

The chain employs TRBV2 and TRBJ2-7; the D gene could be TRBD1 or TRBD2 (6 bases each). V was trimmed by 3 bases and J by 6 bases, leaving 12 bases between them. CDR1 is SNHLY and CDR2 is FYNNEI in the germline V gene. The CDR3 loop spans 13 amino acids. CDR3 amino acids: CASSDWGAGEQYV. The CDR3 coding sequence is TGTGCCAGCAGTGATTGGGGGGCTGGCGAGCAGTACGTC.

The CDR3 bases are TGCAGTGCTAAAACCTCTCGACTAGCGGGGGGGAGGGGTGAGCAGTTCTTC. It is translated as CSAKTSRLAGGRGEQFF. The chain has TRBV20-1 and TRBJ2-1; 14 nucleotides agree with TRBD2. This CDR3 is 17 amino acids long. Germline V gives CDR1 DFQATT, CDR2 SNEGSKA (reference sequence). Trimming removed 4 bases from V and 9 bases from J; junction bases left unmatched: 14.

This chain joins TRBV7-9 and TRBJ2-3; D not resolved. This CDR3 has 12 residues. Germline V gene lookup returns CDR1 SEHNR and CDR2 FQNEAQ (reference sequence). The ends were cut back, 7 bases at V and 2 bases at J, with 7 bases in the middle. The DNA of the CDR3 is TGTGCCAGCACCCACCCCACAGATACGCAGTATTTT. This gives the protein CASTHPTDTQYF.

The rearrangement uses TRBV3-1 and TRBJ2-7; D is ambiguous. Germline values: CDR1 LGHDT, CDR2 YNNKEL (reference sequence). Trimming removed 1 base at V and 1 base at J, with 14 bases between. This CDR3 region has 16 residues. The DNA for the CDR3 is TGTGCCAGCAGCCAAGTAGGCCGGCAGACATCCTACGAGCAGTACTTC. It encodes CASSQVGRQTSYEQYF.

V and J are TRBV12-3 or TRBV12-4 and TRBJ2-7; tentative D call: TRBD2 (6 bases). The CDR3 runs 13 residues. The V end lost 5 bases, the J end lost 3 bases, and 11 bases lay between the germline ends. CDR3 DNA: TGTGCCAGCAGTCCTGGACTATACTACGAGCAGTACGTC. This codes for CASSPGLYYEQYV.

The chain couples TRBV4-1 to TRBJ1-1, with 7 nucleotides matching TRBD1. Germline-derived CDR1 and CDR2 are MGHRA and YSYEKL. Trimming at V came to 0 bases and at J to 6 bases, leaving 7 bases not matched to a gene. The CDR3 contains 15 residues. CDR3 amino acids: CASSQERQGLSEAFF. The CDR3 DNA reads TGCGCCAGCAGCCAAGAGAGACAGGGTTTGTCTGAAGCTTTCTTT.

The chain recombines TRBV29-1 with TRBJ1-2; TRBD1 might be the D (6 bases). Germline V gene sequence: CDR1 SQVTM, CDR2 ANQGSEA. Between the trimmed V and J ends, which lost 5 bases and 1 base, there was a span of 17 bases. The CDR3 sequence is 15 residues long. The CDR3 here is CSVSRVTGRNYGYTF. For the CDR3, the DNA is TGCAGCGTTAGCAGAGTTACAGGGCGTAACTATGGCTACACCTTC.

V usage is TRBV12-3 or TRBV12-4 and J usage is TRBJ1-1; no clear D. Trimming shortened V by 3 bases and J by 3 bases, and 5 bases separated the two germline ends. CDR3 length equals 12 residues. CDR3 protein: CASSFRYTEAFF. The CDR3 region has the DNA TGTGCCAGCAGTTTTCGGTACACTGAAGCTTTCTTT.

This clonotype was detected only once. The chain is built from TRBV20-1 and TRBJ2-7; TRBD2 is a possible D gene (5 bases). Trimming left V 3 bases short and J 2 bases short, with 14 bases between. From germline, CDR1 is DFQATT and CDR2 SNEGSKA (reference sequence). The CDR3 is 14 residues long. CDR3 protein: CSARDFRDTYEQYF. Written as DNA, the CDR3 is TGCAGTGCTAGGGACTTCCGGGATACCTACGAGCAGTACTTC.

The gene calls are TRBV19 and TRBJ2-1; TRBD2 aligns across 10 bases. This CDR3 contains 15 residues. The trim removed 5 bases at V and 4 bases at J, leaving 5 bases unmatched. In germline, CDR1 is LNHDA, CDR2 SQIVND (reference sequence). Written as DNA, the CDR3 is TGTGCCAGTAGTGTAGCGGGAGGCCCGTACAATGAGCAGTTCTTC. Amino acid sequence: CASSVAGGPYNEQFF.

The V call is TRBV29-1, the J call TRBJ2-3; 14 nucleotides match TRBD2. In germline, CDR1 is SQVTM, CDR2 ANQGSEA. The V segment lost 4 bases and the J segment 2 bases; nucleotides outside the gene matches: 5. CDR3 length equals 16 residues. DNA for the CDR3: TGCAGCGTTGTCGGGACTAGCGGGAGTCTCACAGATACGCAGTATTTT. Protein: CSVVGTSGSLTDTQYF.

J is TRBJ2-1 and V is TRBV7-9; D gene unclear. CDR1 and CDR2 (germline): SEHNR, FQNEAQ (reference sequence). The CDR3 runs 12 residues. The V end was cut by 0 bases, the J end by 8 bases, with 5 bases between. CDR3 coding DNA: TGTGCCAGCAGCTTAGCGTTCGATGAGCAGTTCTTC. Translation: CASSLAFDEQFF.